Presented here are 30 T cell receptor beta chains from one specimen sequenced in a study of blood T cell repertoires in COVID-19. Sequenced by immunoSEQ multiplex PCR; TCRdb stores in-frame clones only, minus some. The table records about 99,000 clones, about 86% of them present only once. The specimen was peripheral blood. The receptors were sampled from a middle-aged man with COVID-19, enrolled during active disease.

The V gene is TRBV2, the J gene TRBJ1-3; a possible D gene is TRBD1 (5 bases). Germline loops: CDR1 SNHLY, CDR2 FYNNEI. The ends were cut back, 4 bases at V and 0 bases at J, with 16 bases in the middle. The CDR3 spans 17 residues. The CDR3 is CASSGSAGPPSGNTIYF. The CDR3 DNA reads as TGTGCCAGCAGTGGCTCTGCAGGGCCTCCCTCTGGAAACACCATATATTTT.

The chain carries TRBV2 and TRBJ2-4, with TRBD1 matching over 8 bases. After removal of 2 bases from V and 0 bases from J, the junction contained 6 bases not matched to a gene. CDR1 is SNHLY and CDR2 is FYNNEI in the germline V gene. The CDR3 loop spans 17 amino acids. The CDR3 spells CASSELGTGVAKNIQYF. The CDR3 DNA reads as TGTGCCAGCAGTGAACTGGGGACAGGTGTAGCCAAAAACATTCAGTACTTC.

V is TRBV28 and J is TRBJ2-7; 8 bases agree with TRBD1. This CDR3 contains 15 residues. J lost 4 bases, V lost 5 bases, and 10 bases had no gene match. Germline loops: CDR1 MDHEN, CDR2 SYDVKM. CDR3 nucleotide sequence: TGTGCCAGCAGTGGGACAGGCGGGATTTCTTACGAGCAGTACTTC. This sequence encodes CASSGTGGISYEQYF.

The rearrangement uses TRBV5-1 and TRBJ1-2; the match to TRBD1 covers 8 bases. V gave up 5 bases and J gave up 2 bases; unmatched junction bases: 8. This CDR3 is 15 amino acids long. Germline V gene lookup returns CDR1 SGHRS and CDR2 YFSETQ. The CDR3 protein is CASRWGTGDNYGYTF. CDR3 nucleotide sequence: TGCGCCAGCAGATGGGGGACAGGTGACAACTATGGCTACACCTTC.

This clone has just one count. The rearrangement uses TRBV4-1 and TRBJ1-2; TRBD1 is a possible D gene (5 bases). Germline CDR1 reads MGHRA; CDR2 reads YSYEKL. V shed 0 bases and J shed 8 bases, with 13 bases lying between them. CDR3 size: 14 residues. CDR3 bases: TGCGCCAGCAGCCAAGAGTTGAGACAGTGGGGCTACACCTTC. Protein sequence: CASSQELRQWGYTF.

The rearrangement links TRBV10-1 to TRBJ1-1; possible D gene TRBD1, 5 bases. This CDR3 spans 13 amino acids. The V end lost 0 bases, the J end lost 4 bases, and 6 bases lay between the germline ends. Per the germline V gene, CDR1 is WNHNN and CDR2 is SYGVQD (reference sequence). The CDR3 reads CASSESRGTEAFF. The DNA of the CDR3 is TGCGCCAGCAGTGAGTCTAGGGGCACTGAAGCTTTCTTT.

This sequence joins TRBV10-3 and TRBJ1-3; 7 nucleotides align to TRBD1. The length of the CDR3 is 14 residues. Trimming took 6 bases from V and 1 from J; bases not matched to a gene: 3. Germline assignment: CDR1 ENHRY and CDR2 SYGVKD. The CDR3 bases are TGTGCCATCAGGCCACAGGGGTCTGGAAACACCATATATTTT. Residues: CAIRPQGSGNTIYF.

The chain carries TRBV14 and TRBJ1-1; TRBD1 aligns across 10 bases. V lost 4 bases and J lost 4; bases outside the gene matches: 9. The CDR3 has 16 residues. Germline V gene sequence: CDR1 SGHDN, CDR2 FVKESK. CDR3: CASSLGDRGESTEAFF. The CDR3 DNA reads TGTGCCAGCAGCCTAGGGGACAGGGGAGAGTCCACTGAAGCTTTCTTT.

V gene TRBV3-1 (or the pseudogene TRBV3-2) combines with J gene TRBJ1-3, with 8 bases lining up with TRBD1. The V and J ends lost 4 bases and 7 bases, in that order; junction bases with no gene match: 9. The CDR3 loop spans 15 amino acids. Germline CDR1 reads LGHDT; CDR2 reads YNNKEL (reference sequence). The CDR3 DNA is TGTGCCAGCAGCCCTCTGGCAGGGGGCGGGAACACCATATATTTT. This gives the protein CASSPLAGGGNTIYF.

The chain has TRBV6-5 and TRBJ2-2, with 8 bases lining up with TRBD1. The CDR3 sequence is 13 residues long. Germline CDR1 and CDR2: MNHEY and SVGAGI. Trimming took 5 bases from V and 7 from J; bases not matched to a gene: 3. The chain's CDR3 is CASSRQGIGELFF. The CDR3 bases are TGTGCCAGCAGTCGACAGGGGATCGGGGAGCTGTTTTTT.

The chain has TRBV4-2 and TRBJ2-7; a possible D gene is TRBD2 (6 bases). Germline CDR1 is LGHNA and CDR2 is YNFKEQ. The V end lost 0 bases, the J end lost 4 bases, and 19 bases lay between the germline ends. This CDR3 comprises 17 residues. CDR3 region: CASSQEIQLPGSYEQYF. As DNA, the CDR3 is TGTGCCAGCAGCCAAGAGATACAGCTCCCCGGGAGTTACGAGCAGTACTTC.

The genes are TRBV28 and TRBJ2-7, with TRBD1 matching 9 bases. Trimming took 1 base from V and 4 from J; bases not matched to a gene: 2. The length of the CDR3 is 14 residues. Germline V CDR1 and CDR2: MDHEN, SYDVKM. The CDR3 DNA sequence: TGTGCCAGCAGTTTATTACAGGGGGCTTACGAGCAGTACTTC. It encodes CASSLLQGAYEQYF.

The V call is TRBV6-5, the J call TRBJ2-5; 11 bases are a match to TRBD2. The CDR3 runs to 15 residues. Germline loops: CDR1 MNHEY, CDR2 SVGAGI. V lost 6 bases, J lost 5 bases, and 8 bases stayed unmatched. CDR3 amino acids: CASSRLAGPRETQYF. The CDR3 DNA follows: TGTGCCAGCAGCAGACTAGCGGGGCCACGGGAGACCCAGTACTTC.

The V gene is TRBV7-2, the J gene TRBJ2-4; 12 nucleotides align to TRBD2. Trimming at V came to 4 bases and at J to 0 bases, leaving 7 bases not matched to a gene. This CDR3 has 18 amino acids. Germline lookup yields CDR1 SGHTA and CDR2 FQGNSA. CDR3 residues: CASSSPGLAGAAKNIQYF. CDR3 DNA sequence: TGTGCCAGCAGCTCACCGGGACTAGCGGGCGCAGCCAAAAACATTCAGTACTTC.

V is TRBV2 and J is TRBJ2-7; 7 positions agree with TRBD1. J lost 5 bases, V lost 6 bases, and 19 bases had no gene match. This CDR3 spans 17 amino acids. From germline, CDR1 is SNHLY and CDR2 FYNNEI. This CDR3 reads CASSFSLFRTGQHEQYF. CDR3 coding DNA: TGTGCCAGCAGCTTCTCTCTCTTCAGGACAGGCCAGCACGAGCAGTACTTC.

This chain connects TRBV5-1 to TRBJ1-4; a possible D gene is TRBD1 (5 bases). Germline CDR1 is SGHRS and CDR2 is YFSETQ. This CDR3 comprises 14 residues. Trimming cost V 4 bases and J 6 bases, with 13 bases left between them. The CDR3 spells CASSPGTWDEKLFF. DNA of the CDR3: TGCGCCAGCAGCCCCGGGACTTGGGATGAAAAACTGTTTTTT.

V is TRBV21-1 and J is TRBJ1-5; the table gives TRBD1 as D, unverified against the DNA. TRBV21-1 is noted as a pseudogene. This CDR3 region has 18 residues. CDR3 in DNA: TGTGCCAGCAGCAATGTTGTGGGGCTACCCCCCTCCAATCAGCCCCAGCATTTT. Protein: CASSNVVGLPPSNQPQHF.

In DNA, the CDR3 is TGTGCCAGCAGCTTAGCCGATGGCTACACCTTC. It translates to CASSLADGYTF. The chain is built from TRBV7-9 and TRBJ1-2; no definite D call. Trimming pared 0 bases from V and 6 bases from J, leaving 2 bases between. Per germline, CDR1 SEHNR and CDR2 FQNEAQ (reference sequence). CDR3 size: 11 residues.

This clone was counted once. The genes are TRBV27 and TRBJ1-1; TRBD1 is a possible D gene (5 bases). Trimming took off 2 bases at V and 7 bases at J, with 11 bases between the two ends. This CDR3 spans 13 amino acids. Germline CDR1 reads MNHEY; CDR2 reads SMNVEV (reference sequence). The chain's CDR3 is CASSLRQGNEAFF. The DNA of the CDR3 is TGTGCCAGCAGTTTAAGGCAGGGCAATGAAGCTTTCTTT.

The gene calls are TRBV9 and TRBJ1-5; D uncertain. Germline V CDR1 and CDR2: SGDLS, YYNGEE. This CDR3 spans 14 amino acids. The V end lost 2 bases, the J end lost 6 bases, and 12 bases lay between the germline ends. The CDR3 is CASSVGSTGQPQHF. The CDR3 DNA follows: TGTGCCAGCAGCGTCGGGAGTACTGGTCAGCCCCAGCATTTT.

The chain recombines TRBV3-1 (or the pseudogene TRBV3-2) with TRBJ2-1, with TRBD1 matching 8 bases. Trimming at V came to 4 bases and at J to 4 bases, leaving 3 bases not matched to a gene. The CDR3 has 14 amino acids. The germline V gene encodes CDR1 LGHDT and CDR2 YNNKEL (reference sequence). The CDR3 DNA follows: TGTGCCAGCAGCCCCAGGGGGCCGTACAATGAGCAGTTCTTC. It codes for CASSPRGPYNEQFF.

The V call is TRBV19, the J call TRBJ1-6; D gene uncertain. Germline values: CDR1 LNHDA, CDR2 SQIVND (reference sequence). The CDR3 runs to 14 residues. V lost 6 bases to trimming and J lost 9 bases, with 15 bases between them. CDR3 in amino acids: CASSPSLNSSPLHF. As DNA, the CDR3 is TGTGCCAGTAGCCCATCTCTAAATTCTTCACCCCTCCACTTT.

The CDR3 nucleotides are TGCGCCAGCAGCTTAGGAAGGACAGACTATGGCTACACCTTC. Protein product: CASSLGRTDYGYTF. The V call is TRBV5-1, the J call TRBJ1-2; D might be TRBD1 (6 bases). The CDR3 covers 14 residues. Trimming pared 2 bases from V and 3 bases from J, leaving 11 bases between. The germline CDR1 and CDR2 sequences are SGHRS and YFSETQ.

This chain uses TRBV5-1 with TRBJ1-1, with 7 bases that match TRBD1. Unmatched junction bases numbered 7, after V lost 0 bases and J lost 2 bases. Germline-derived CDR1 and CDR2 are SGHRS and YFSETQ. This CDR3 spans 16 amino acids. DNA of the CDR3: TGCGCCAGCAGCTTGGCGGGAAACAGGGGAAACACTGAAGCTTTCTTT. Its protein is CASSLAGNRGNTEAFF.

The chain carries TRBV7-9 and TRBJ2-1; D gene ambiguous. V was clipped by 3 bases and J by 4 bases, with 10 bases between them. There are 14 residues in the CDR3. Germline CDR1 SEHNR, CDR2 FQNEAQ (reference sequence). In nucleotides, the CDR3 is TGTGCCAGCAGCTTCCCCGGGTCTTACAATGAGCAGTTCTTC. Translation gives CASSFPGSYNEQFF.

The genes are TRBV7-2 and TRBJ2-5, with 10 positions matching TRBD2. Unmatched junction bases numbered 10, after V lost 2 bases and J lost 4 bases. This CDR3 region has 17 residues. Germline assignment: CDR1 SGHTA and CDR2 FQGNSA. This chain's CDR3 is CASSLSSGGAGGETQYF. DNA of the CDR3: TGTGCCAGCAGCTTATCGAGCGGGGGGGCCGGGGGAGAGACCCAGTACTTC. Full variable domain (remainder filled in from reference TRBV7-2 and TRBJ2-5): GAGVSQSPSNKVTEKGKDVELRCDPISGHTALYWYRQSLGQGLEFLIYFQGNSAPDKSGLPSDRFSAERTGGSVSTLTIQRTQQEDSAVYLCASSLSSGGAGGETQYFGPGTRLLVL.

J is TRBJ2-3 and V is TRBV5-1; 12 bases are shared with TRBD2. Germline assignment: CDR1 SGHRS and CDR2 YFSETQ. The junction had 4 bases not matched to a gene; V was cut back by 4 bases and J by 7 bases. This CDR3 region has 14 residues. The CDR3 bases are TGCGCCAGCAGCACCGGGACTAGCGGGTATACGCAGTATTTT. Translated, it gives CASSTGTSGYTQYF.

This rearrangement joins TRBV6-5 to TRBJ1-2; D gene unclear. Trimming removed 0 bases from V and 10 bases from J, with 18 bases in between. This CDR3 has 15 residues. The germline V gene has CDR1 MNHEY and CDR2 SVGAGI. CDR3 in amino acids: CASSYSRLGTLYYTF. CDR3 DNA: TGTGCCAGCAGTTACTCGAGGCTAGGAACCTTATACTACACCTTC.

This chain connects TRBV19 to TRBJ2-3; 7 positions agree with TRBD1. Germline V gives CDR1 LNHDA, CDR2 SQIVND (reference sequence). The CDR3 length is 17 residues. After removal of 5 bases from V and 0 bases from J, the junction contained 11 bases not matched to a gene. The CDR3 nucleotides read TGTGCCAGTAGTCTTAGGACAGGTAGATCTAGCACAGATACGCAGTATTTT. The encoded protein is CASSLRTGRSSTDTQYF.

This rearrangement joins TRBV4-1 to TRBJ2-3, with D maybe TRBD2 (6 bases). V lost 0 bases, J lost 4 bases, and 17 bases lay in between. Germline CDR1 and CDR2: MGHRA and YSYEKL. The CDR3 is 17 amino acids. This chain's CDR3 is CASSQDPPGLHADTQYF. CDR3 in DNA: TGCGCCAGCAGCCAAGATCCCCCGGGACTCCATGCAGATACGCAGTATTTT.